What follows is one TCR beta chain and its context. The target antigen is unknown. V was trimmed by 1 base and J by 5 bases, leaving 10 bases between them. CDR3 length equals 14 residues. CDR1 and CDR2 (germline): SGHDT, YYEEEE. This specimen comes from a study of OX40 agonist ivuxolimab in advanced cancers. For the study at large: The patients received agonistic anti-OX40 (CD134) antibody ivuxolimab. Dose-escalation patients were diagnosed with hepatocellular carcinoma, melanoma, renal cell cancer or head and neck cancer. The study's findings and limits: Clonal expansion among partial responders at 0.1-3.0 mg/kg ranked near the lowest.

Produced via immunoSEQ multiplex PCR; TCRdb's table is partial and in-frame only. The sample includes about 110,000 clones, roughly 90% seen only once; the top ten take about 0.67%. This chain joins TRBV5-6 and TRBJ1-5; D perhaps matches TRBD1 (5 bases). The source is an adult with an advanced solid tumor such as melanoma, head and neck, liver or kidney cancer. The specimen was CD4+ or CD8+ T cells sorted from blood, collected in a trial of the OX40 agonist ivuxolimab. Here the CDR3 reads CASSLSRVDQPQHF. CDR3 coding DNA: TGTGCCAGCAGCTTGAGCAGGGTCGATCAGCCCCAGCATTTT.